These 23 T cell receptor beta chains originate from one sample sequenced in a study of T cell repertoires in cytomegalovirus infection. TCRdb analysed the reads with MiXCR anew, one entry per CDR3 protein. The repertoire consists of about 700,000 distinct CDR3 sequences, with 33% occurring once and the leading ten covering roughly 18%. Their specific antigens are unknown. The sample in question was cultured PBMCs, obtained from culture after CMV antigen stimulation. The receptor set was obtained from a human donor in good health (CMV status not recorded). Some clones in this sample may be carry-over from other donors' samples.

This clonotype was detected ten times or more. V and J are TRBV7-2 and TRBJ1-1, with TRBD1 as a possible D gene (6 bases). Deletions cut 5 bases from V and 5 bases from J, with 15 bases between. The CDR3 runs to 14 residues. Germline CDR1 reads SGHTA; CDR2 reads FQGNSA. The CDR3 region is CASSTDSVLTEAFF. CDR3 DNA: TGTGCCAGCAGCACGGACAGTGTTTTGACTGAAGCTTTCTTT.

This clonotype was counted only a few times. V usage is TRBV4-1 and J usage is TRBJ2-3; possible D gene TRBD1, 5 bases. V was pared by 5 bases and J by 0 bases, with 21 bases between. Germline CDR1 reads MGHRA; CDR2 reads YSYEKL. The CDR3 runs to 18 residues. DNA of the CDR3: TGCGCCAGCAGCGCCCCAGCCTCAGGGTCATATAGCACAGATACGCAGTATTTT. Encoded protein: CASSAPASGSYSTDTQYF.

This clonotype was recorded at least ten times. The chain links TRBV20-1 to TRBJ2-1; TRBD1 aligns across 8 bases. V trimming: 6 bases; J trimming: 4 bases; junction bases outside the gene matches: 14. CDR1 is DFQATT and CDR2 is SNEGSKA in the germline V gene (reference sequence). This CDR3 comprises 16 residues. The CDR3 spells CSAKDRDMLPYNEQFF. CDR3 coding DNA: TGCAGTGCAAAGGACAGGGATATGCTACCATACAATGAGCAGTTCTTC.

This clonotype has a handful of counts. This chain connects TRBV4-3 to TRBJ2-7; 8 bases match TRBD1. This CDR3 is built from 15 residues. J was trimmed by 3 bases and V by 2 bases; bases with no gene match: 6. Germline values: CDR1 LGHNA, CDR2 YSLEER. The CDR3 bases are TGCGCCAGCAGCCAAACCCCTGGACAGGGCTACGAGCAGTACTTC. Its translation is CASSQTPGQGYEQYF.

The chain has TRBV6-6 and TRBJ1-5, with 7 bases identical to TRBD1. This CDR3 region has 13 residues. Looked up from germline, CDR1 is MNHNY and CDR2 is SVGAGI (reference sequence). V was clipped by 6 bases and J by 9 bases; unmatched bases: 8. CDR3 bases: TGTGCCAGCAGGGACAGGCAGTCAGGGCCCCAGCATTTT. This encodes CASRDRQSGPQHF.

A few counts support this clonotype. The gene calls are TRBV12-3 or TRBV12-4 and TRBJ2-2; D perhaps matches TRBD1 (5 bases). The CDR3 is 17 amino acids. Trimming cost V 7 bases and J 7 bases, with 25 bases left between them. Written as DNA, the CDR3 is TGTGCCAGCAACCCACAGGTGGCGGCCGTCGGCGGCGGGGAGCTGTTTTTT. Protein: CASNPQVAAVGGGELFF.

The chain couples TRBV20-1 to TRBJ1-2, with TRBD1 identical over 7 bases. After removal of 5 bases from V and 4 bases from J, the junction contained 16 bases not matched to a gene. CDR1 and CDR2 from the germline V gene are DFQATT and SNEGSKA (reference sequence). The CDR3 covers 16 residues. CDR3 bases: TGCAGTGCTTCGAGTCGGCAGGGGGATTGGGGCTATGGCTACACCTTC. Translating it yields CSASSRQGDWGYGYTF.

Comment on this clonotype: Compared with germline, one end of the junction differs, possibly owing to a read error. This rearrangement joins TRBV4-1 to TRBJ1-1, with TRBD1 identical over 9 bases. There are 15 residues in the CDR3. Germline CDR1 and CDR2: MGHRA and YSYEKL. CDR3 residues: CASSFPGQGNTEAFF. CDR3 nucleotides: TGTGCCAGCAGTTTTCCGGGACAGGGGAACACTGAAGCTTTCTTT.

This clonotype appeared a few times. The chain employs TRBV7-9 and TRBJ2-3; D is ambiguous. The ends were cut back, 5 bases at V and 0 bases at J, with 12 bases in the middle. Germline loops: CDR1 SEHNR, CDR2 FQNEAQ (reference sequence). The CDR3 is made up of 15 amino acids. This chain's CDR3 is CASSPEPTSTDTQYF. CDR3 nucleotides: TGTGCCAGCAGCCCGGAGCCAACTAGCACAGATACGCAGTATTTT.

The chain joins TRBV12-3 or TRBV12-4 to TRBJ2-5; TRBD1 might be the D (5 bases). This CDR3 comprises 13 residues. V shed 5 bases and J shed 5 bases, with 12 bases lying between them. The CDR3 region has the DNA TGTGCCAGCAGTCCCAGTTACAGGGAGACCCAGTACTTC. It translates to CASSPSYRETQYF.

The chain carries TRBV6-6 and TRBJ1-5; D might be TRBD1 (6 bases). CDR1 and CDR2 from the germline V gene are MNHNY and SVGAGI (reference sequence). V was cut by 3 bases and J by 8 bases, with 23 bases left in between. CDR3 length: 17 residues. The CDR3 sequence is CASSYTKQGKRTEPQHF. The CDR3, as DNA: TGTGCCAGCAGTTATACAAAACAGGGCAAAAGGACAGAGCCCCAGCATTTT.

This clonotype has a handful of counts. The chain joins TRBV2 to TRBJ2-1, with D hard to call. CDR3 length equals 12 residues. Trimming removed 8 bases from V and 3 bases from J, with 8 bases in between. Per germline, CDR1 SNHLY and CDR2 FYNNEI. Written as DNA, the CDR3 is TGTGCCAGCCAACCGAACTACAATGAGCAGTTCTTC. Translation gives CASQPNYNEQFF.

The chain uses TRBV12-3 or TRBV12-4 and TRBJ2-5, with TRBD2 identical over 8 bases. V lost 2 bases, J lost 4 bases, and 6 bases stayed unmatched. This CDR3 is built from 15 residues. CDR3 sequence reads: CASSLNGGALETQYF. The CDR3 coding sequence is TGTGCCAGCAGTTTAAACGGGGGGGCCTTAGAGACCCAGTACTTC.

This chain joins TRBV19 and TRBJ2-5; D not resolved. Germline V lookup: CDR1 LNHDA, CDR2 SQIVND (reference sequence). The CDR3 sequence is 14 residues long. Deletions cut 4 bases from V and 4 bases from J, with 13 bases between. CDR3 sequence (DNA): TGTGCCAGTAGTACCGGCCAGGTCCTAGAGACCCAGTACTTC. The encoded protein is CASSTGQVLETQYF.

The rearrangement joins TRBV6-6 to TRBJ2-3; no reliable D call. Trimming removed 0 bases at V and 5 bases at J, with 18 bases between. The CDR3 is 17 amino acids. Germline V gene sequence: CDR1 MNHNY, CDR2 SVGAGI (reference sequence). This CDR3 is CASSYSESEEKGDTQYF. The DNA for the CDR3 is TGTGCCAGCAGTTACTCGGAATCGGAAGAGAAGGGAGATACGCAGTATTTT.

The CDR3 protein is CASSPGLSGANVLTF. CDR3 coding DNA: TGTGCCAGCAGCCCAGGTCTCTCTGGGGCCAACGTCCTGACTTTC. The J gene is TRBJ2-6, the V gene TRBV7-9; D remains unclear. Germline CDR1 and CDR2: SEHNR and FQNEAQ (reference sequence). This CDR3 has 15 residues. V was trimmed by 5 bases and J by 0 bases, leaving 8 bases between them.

The chain carries TRBV6-6 and TRBJ2-5, with D perhaps assigned TRBD1 or TRBD2 (5 bases each). V shed 6 bases and J shed 9 bases, with 20 bases lying between them. This CDR3 has 14 residues. Germline CDR1 reads MNHNY; CDR2 reads SVGAGI (reference sequence). CDR3 protein: CASRGVDRGVPQYF. Here the CDR3 DNA reads TGTGCCAGCAGAGGGGTGGATCGGGGTGTGCCCCAGTACTTC.

This chain links TRBV5-5 with TRBJ1-2, with a tentative D call TRBD1 (6 bases). The germline gives CDR1 SGHKS, CDR2 YYEKEE (reference sequence). The CDR3 loop spans 14 amino acids. Trimming cost V 4 bases and J 8 bases, with 18 bases left between them. CDR3 DNA sequence: TGTGCCAGCAGCCCAAACCAGGGGCCGGAAGGCTACACCTTC. It yields the protein CASSPNQGPEGYTF.

The CDR3 loop is CSARDHRTSRYEQFF. CDR3 in DNA: TGCAGTGCTAGAGATCACAGGACTAGCAGGTATGAGCAGTTCTTC. J is TRBJ2-1 and V is TRBV20-1; the match to TRBD2 covers 8 bases. V was clipped by 0 bases and J by 8 bases; unmatched bases: 9. The germline V gene encodes CDR1 DFQATT and CDR2 SNEGSKA (reference sequence). The length of the CDR3 is 15 residues.

The chain links TRBV5-1 to TRBJ1-1, with 8 bases fitting TRBD1. J gave up 2 bases and V 4 bases, and 4 bases lay outside the gene matches. Germline-derived CDR1 and CDR2 are SGHRS and YFSETQ. This CDR3 spans 14 amino acids. The CDR3 spells CASSHGQGNTEAFF. The CDR3 DNA reads as TGCGCCAGCAGCCACGGACAGGGAAACACTGAAGCTTTCTTT.

The chain couples TRBV10-3 to TRBJ2-7; a weak D match, TRBD1 (6 bases). Trimming stripped 10 bases from V and 6 bases from J, with 19 bases between. The CDR3 extends over 13 amino acids. Germline CDR1 reads ENHRY; CDR2 reads SYGVKD. CDR3 region: CAKRQDRASEQYF. CDR3 nucleotides: TGTGCCAAACGACAGGACCGAGCGAGCGAGCAGTACTTC.

This clonotype was observed a handful of times. The chain has TRBV7-2 and TRBJ2-7; TRBD2 matches at 7 bases. Looked up from germline, CDR1 is SGHTA and CDR2 is FQGNSA. V lost 1 base to trimming and J lost 1 base; unmatched junction nucleotides: 10. The CDR3 is 17 residues long. CDR3 residues: CASSLVFASGNSYEQYF. The CDR3 DNA sequence: TGTGCCAGCAGCTTAGTATTCGCTAGCGGAAATTCCTACGAGCAGTACTTC. The variable domain in full, with the rest retrieved from reference TRBV7-2 and TRBJ2-7, is GAGVSQSPSNKVTEKGKDVELRCDPISGHTALYWYRQSLGQGLEFLIYFQGNSAPDKSGLPSDRFSAERTGGSVSTLTIQRTQQEDSAVYLCASSLVFASGNSYEQYFGPGTRLTVT.

This clonotype has just a few counts. This sequence joins TRBV6-5 and TRBJ1-3, with D unresolved. CDR1 and CDR2 (germline): MNHEY, SVGAGI. V was cut by 5 bases and J by 0 bases, with 5 bases left in between. CDR3 length: 13 amino acids. The CDR3 here is CASSTDSGNTIYF. The DNA of the CDR3 is TGTGCCAGCAGTACAGACTCTGGAAACACCATATATTTT.